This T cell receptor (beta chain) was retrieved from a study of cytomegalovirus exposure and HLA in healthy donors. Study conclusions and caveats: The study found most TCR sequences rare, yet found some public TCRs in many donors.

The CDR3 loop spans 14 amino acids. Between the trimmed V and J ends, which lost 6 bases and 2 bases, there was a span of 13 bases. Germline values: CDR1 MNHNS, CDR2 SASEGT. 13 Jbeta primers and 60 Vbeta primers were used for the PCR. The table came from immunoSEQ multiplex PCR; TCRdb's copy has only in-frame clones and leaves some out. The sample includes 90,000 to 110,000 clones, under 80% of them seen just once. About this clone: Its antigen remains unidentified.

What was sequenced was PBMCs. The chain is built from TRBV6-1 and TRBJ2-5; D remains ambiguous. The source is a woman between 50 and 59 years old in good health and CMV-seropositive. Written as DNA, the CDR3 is TGTGCCAGCAGGACGGCGGCGACTCAAGAGACCCAGTACTTC. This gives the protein CASRTAATQETQYF.